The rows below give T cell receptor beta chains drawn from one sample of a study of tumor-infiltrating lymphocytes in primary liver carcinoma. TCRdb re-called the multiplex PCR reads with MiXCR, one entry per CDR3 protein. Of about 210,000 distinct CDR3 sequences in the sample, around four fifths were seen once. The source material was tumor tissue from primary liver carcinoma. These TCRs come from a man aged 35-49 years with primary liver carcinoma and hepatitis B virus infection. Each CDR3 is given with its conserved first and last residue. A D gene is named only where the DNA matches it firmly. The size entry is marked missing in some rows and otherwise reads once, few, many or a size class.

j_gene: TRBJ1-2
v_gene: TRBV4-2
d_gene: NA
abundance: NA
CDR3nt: TGTGCCAGCAACCGGACAGAGGACTACACCTTC
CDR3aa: CASNRTEDYTF

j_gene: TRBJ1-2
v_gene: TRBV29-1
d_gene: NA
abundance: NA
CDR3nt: TGCAGCATTGATCGACGGGGGCATGGCTACACCTTC
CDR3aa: CSIDRRGHGYTF

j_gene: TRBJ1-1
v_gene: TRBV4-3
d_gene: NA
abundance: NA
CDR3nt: TGCGCCAGGAGCCAAGCTAACAGGAAGAACACTGAAGCTTTCTTT
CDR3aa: CARSQANRKNTEAFF

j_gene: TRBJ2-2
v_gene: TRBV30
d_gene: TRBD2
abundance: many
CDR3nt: TGTGCCTGGAAAGAAGGCGGGGGAATTTTCACCGGGGAGCTGTTTTTT
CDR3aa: CAWKEGGGIFTGELFF

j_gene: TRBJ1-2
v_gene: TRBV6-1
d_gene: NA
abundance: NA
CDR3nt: TGTGCCAGCAGTACCCCCCTATATGGTTACACATTC
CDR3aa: CASSTPLYGYTF

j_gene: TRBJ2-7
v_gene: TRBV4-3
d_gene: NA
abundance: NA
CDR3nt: TGCGCCAGCAGCCTCCACCTTGGGAGTTCTGCCTACGAGCAGTACTTC
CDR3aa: CASSLHLGSSAYEQYF

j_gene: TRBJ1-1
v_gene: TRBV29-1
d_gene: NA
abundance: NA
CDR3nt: TGCAGCGTTGAAGGAGGAGACACAGTGAACAGTGAAGCTTTCTTT
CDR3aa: CSVEGGDTVNSEAFF

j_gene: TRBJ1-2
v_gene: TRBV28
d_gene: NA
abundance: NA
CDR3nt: TGTGCGAGCAGTTTAATGATCAGCTATGGCTACACCTTC
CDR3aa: CASSLMISYGYTF

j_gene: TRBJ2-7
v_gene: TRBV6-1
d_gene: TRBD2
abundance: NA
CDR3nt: TGTGCCAGCAATCTACTAGCGGACAACGAAGCCTACGAGCAGTACTTC
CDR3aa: CASNLLADNEAYEQYF

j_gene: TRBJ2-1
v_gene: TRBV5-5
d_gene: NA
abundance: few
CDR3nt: TGTGTCAGCAGCTTGGGTCTAGGTACGGTCAATGAACAGTTCTTC
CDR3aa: CVSSLGLGTVNEQFF

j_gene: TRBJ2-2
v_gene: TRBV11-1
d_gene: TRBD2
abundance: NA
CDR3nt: TGTGCCAGCTGCCTTAGCGGGGTGACCACCGGGGAGTTGTTTTTT
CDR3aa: CASCLSGVTTGELFF